One and the same sample provided the 31 T cell receptor beta chains below, sequenced in a study of Graves' ophthalmopathy and Graves' hyperthyroidism. Transcripts of RNA were the source for amplifying TCR beta CDR3 regions. RT-PCR with HTBI primers came first, then second-round multiplex PCR. A single record per CDR3 protein comes from TCRdb applying MiXCR to the multiplex PCR reads. There are 650,000 to 900,000 distinct CDR3 sequences in the sample; around 40% occur only once, and 44% lies in the top ten. The material sequenced was peripheral blood. Receptors were obtained from an adult man with Graves' ophthalmopathy.

DNA of the CDR3: TGTGCCAGCAGGGACCCGAGGTTGGAAGCTTTCTTT. Translation gives CASRDPRLEAFF. The chain links TRBV9 to TRBJ1-1; unclear D gene. In germline, CDR1 is SGDLS, CDR2 YYNGEE. This CDR3 is built from 12 residues. V lost 5 bases and J 8 bases, leaving 13 bases between the germline ends. The full variable domain, completed using reference TRBV9 and TRBJ1-1, is DSGVTQTPKHLITATGQRVTLRCSPRSGDLSVYWYQQSLDQGLQFLIQYYNGEERAKGNILERFSAQQFPDLHSELNLSSLELGDSALYFCASRDPRLEAFFGQGTRLTVV.

This clonotype was counted at least ten times. The chain links TRBV2 to TRBJ1-1; D unresolved. Per the germline V gene, CDR1 is SNHLY and CDR2 is FYNNEI. CDR3 length: 15 residues. Deletions cut 5 bases from V and 2 bases from J, with 15 bases between. The CDR3 loop reads CASSSQHGLNTEAFF. The CDR3 nucleotides read TGTGCCAGCAGTTCCCAACACGGATTAAACACTGAAGCTTTCTTT.

The chain uses TRBV20-1 and TRBJ1-5, with 10 bases fitting TRBD1. Trimming cost V 7 bases and J 5 bases; bases outside gene matches: 5. Germline CDR1 reads DFQATT; CDR2 reads SNEGSKA (reference sequence). The CDR3 has 13 amino acids. The chain's CDR3 is CSDPGTGDQPQHF. DNA of the CDR3: TGCAGTGACCCAGGGACAGGGGATCAGCCCCAGCATTTT.

This clonotype was seen at least ten times. The chain employs TRBV2 and TRBJ1-4, with 10 positions matching TRBD1. The germline gives CDR1 SNHLY, CDR2 FYNNEI. V shed 6 bases and J 7 bases; nucleotides not matched to a gene: 5. The CDR3 is made up of 14 amino acids. For the CDR3, the DNA is TGTGCCAGCAGCGGACAGGGGGGAACTGAAAAACTGTTTTTT. Translated, it gives CASSGQGGTEKLFF.

This clonotype was seen only a few times. The genes are TRBV24-1 and TRBJ2-2; D call uncertain. Trimming shortened V by 5 bases and J by 3 bases, and 9 bases separated the two germline ends. Germline values: CDR1 KGHDR, CDR2 SFDVKD. CDR3 length: 14 residues. The CDR3 sequence is CATSATEYTGELFF. The CDR3 DNA is TGTGCCACCAGTGCGACCGAATACACCGGGGAGCTGTTTTTT.

This clonotype turned up a few times. A much more abundant neighbour one base away suggests this may be a read error. The chain is built from TRBV10-3 and TRBJ1-5; no reliable D call. The CDR3 is 13 amino acids. Germline-derived CDR1 and CDR2 are ENHRY and SYGVKD. The CDR3 bases are TGTGTCATCAGCCTCCAGCCTCTTTCGCCCCAGCATTTT. Translating gives CVISLQPLSPQHF.

This chain uses TRBV25-1 with TRBJ2-2, with D possibly being TRBD1 (6 bases). From germline, CDR1 is MGHDK and CDR2 SYGVNS. The germline V and J ends were trimmed by 4 bases and 4 bases, with 19 bases remaining between them. The CDR3 contains 17 residues. CDR3 bases: TGTGCCAGCAGTGCTAGACGCCTGGACAGCAGCACCGGGGAGCTGTTTTTT. Amino acid sequence: CASSARRLDSSTGELFF.

This sequence joins TRBV2 and TRBJ2-7, with 11 bases lining up with TRBD2. The DNA end favors TRBJ2-1, so the J call may be wrong. This CDR3 spans 15 amino acids. Germline CDR1 is SNHLY and CDR2 is FYNNEI. CDR3 protein: CASSSRGLADNEQFF. CDR3 sequence (DNA): TGTGCCAGCAGTTCAAGGGGACTAGCGGACAATGAGCAGTTCTTC.

This clonotype has ten or more counts. The chain combines TRBV7-6 with TRBJ1-5; D remains ambiguous. Trimming took 1 base from V and 1 from J, leaving 11 bases between them. This CDR3 comprises 16 residues. Looked up from germline, CDR1 is SGHVS and CDR2 is FNYEAQ. CDR3 coding DNA: TGTGCCAGCAGCTTAGAGGGCTATGGGAGCAATCAGCCCCAGCATTTT. It translates to CASSLEGYGSNQPQHF.

Note on this clonotype: The conserved phenylalanine or tryptophan is not found at the CDR3 terminus, so this likely reflects a read error. The limits of the CDR3 on the DNA are not certain, so only TCRdb's listed CDR3 is given. The J gene is TRBJ2-7, the V gene TRBV4-3; TRBD1, as called in the table, went unchecked against the DNA. The CDR3 extends over 11 residues, inclusive of both ends. Germline V gives CDR1 LGHNA, CDR2 YSLEER. The CDR3: CASSQYRQRYL.

This clonotype was seen at least ten times. The chain uses TRBV20-1 and TRBJ1-6; weak D call: TRBD1 (5 bases). V gave up 6 bases and J gave up 14 bases, with 20 bases separating them. Germline values: CDR1 DFQATT, CDR2 SNEGSKA (reference sequence). The CDR3 length is 13 residues. DNA of the CDR3: TGCAGTGCCGCCCCGTCTGGGGGAGGTACCCTCCACTTT. This sequence encodes CSAAPSGGGTLHF.

The rearrangement uses TRBV6-2 or TRBV6-3 and TRBJ1-6; D is unclear. Trimming removed 8 bases from V and 9 bases from J, with 14 bases in between. The germline CDR1 and CDR2 sequences are MNHEY and SVGEGT. The CDR3 runs to 13 residues. CDR3 loop: CASQDNEGSPLHF. The CDR3 nucleotides read TGTGCCAGCCAAGATAACGAGGGTTCACCCCTCCACTTT.

This clonotype turned up a few times. A read error may be the cause here, since a much bigger clone is one base away. The chain carries TRBV7-3 and TRBJ1-2; D is ambiguous. The CDR3 length is 13 residues. Germline loops: CDR1 SGHTA, CDR2 FQGTGA. The CDR3 sequence is CASTRTVNYSYTF. CDR3 nucleotide sequence: TGTGCCAGCACCCGAACAGTTAACTATAGCTACACCTTC.

V gene TRBV10-3 combines with J gene TRBJ1-2, with unresolved D. The germline V gene encodes CDR1 ENHRY and CDR2 SYGVKD. V gave up 5 bases and J gave up 8 bases, with 12 bases separating them. CDR3 length equals 12 residues. The CDR3 spells CAISPSTDGYTF. The CDR3 nucleotides are TGTGCCATCAGTCCATCGACGGACGGCTACACCTTC.

This chain joins TRBV29-1 and TRBJ2-7; 8 bases are a match to TRBD1. CDR1 and CDR2 from the germline V gene are SQVTM and ANQGSEA. This CDR3 spans 14 amino acids. The V and J ends lost 3 bases and 3 bases, in that order; junction bases with no gene match: 7. The CDR3 bases are TGCAGCGTTGAGACGGACAGGGTCAACTACGAGCAGTACTTC. This codes for CSVETDRVNYEQYF.

The rearrangement uses TRBV27 and TRBJ2-7, with 10 bases lining up with TRBD1. Trimming took 2 bases from V and 7 from J; bases not matched to a gene: 8. The CDR3 contains 15 residues. The germline CDR1 and CDR2 sequences are MNHEY and SMNVEV (reference sequence). CDR3 region: CASSLVTGGAKEQYF. As DNA, the CDR3 is TGTGCCAGCAGTTTAGTGACAGGGGGCGCGAAAGAGCAGTACTTC.

This clonotype was recorded a few times. The J gene is TRBJ1-5, the V gene TRBV20-1; tentative D call: TRBD1 (6 bases). Germline loops: CDR1 DFQATT, CDR2 SNEGSKA (reference sequence). The CDR3 totals 13 residues. Trimming left V 2 bases short and J 3 bases short, with 8 bases between. CDR3 DNA sequence: TGCAGTGCTAGACGGGACAACAATCAGCCCCAGCATTTT. Its protein product is CSARRDNNQPQHF.

The V call is TRBV7-9, the J call TRBJ2-2, with D hard to call. This CDR3 comprises 14 residues. V was pared by 6 bases and J by 3 bases, with 11 bases between. The V gene's germline CDR1 is SEHNR and CDR2 FQNEAQ (reference sequence). The DNA for the CDR3 is TGTGCCAGCAGTCCTACTCGGGACACCGGGGAGCTGTTTTTT. Encoded protein: CASSPTRDTGELFF.

This clonotype occurred once. A much larger clone lies one base from this, so it may be a read error. The chain couples TRBV29-1 to TRBJ2-7; TRBD1 agrees at 9 bases. Trimming cost V 7 bases and J 1 base; bases outside gene matches: 8. Germline V CDR1 and CDR2: SQVTM, ANQGSEA. This CDR3 region has 14 residues. Here the CDR3 DNA reads TGCAGCGCCGCCGGGACAGGGAAATCCTACGAGCAGTACTTC. The encoded protein is CSAAGTGKSYEQYF.

The J gene is TRBJ1-2, the V gene TRBV15; 7 bases are a match to TRBD1. This CDR3 region has 15 residues. Germline lookup yields CDR1 LNHNV and CDR2 YYDKDF (reference sequence). V lost 2 bases and J lost 4; bases outside the gene matches: 7. The CDR3 DNA follows: TGTGCCACCAGCAGACCTCTAGGGACAGCCTATGGCTACACCTTC. It is translated as CATSRPLGTAYGYTF.

The chain uses TRBV7-9 and TRBJ2-2; TRBD1 is a possible D gene (5 bases). Between the trimmed V and J ends, which lost 6 bases and 5 bases, there was a span of 10 bases. The CDR3 runs to 13 residues. Germline V gene lookup returns CDR1 SEHNR and CDR2 FQNEAQ (reference sequence). The DNA for the CDR3 is TGTGCCAGCAGTTCTCAGGGTACCGGGGAGCTGTTTTTT. The encoded protein is CASSSQGTGELFF.

With respect to this clonotype: At one end the junction does not follow the germline gene, possibly because of a read error. The rearrangement joins TRBV7-8 to TRBJ1-6, with D perhaps TRBD1 (5 bases). The CDR3 runs 15 residues. The germline V gene encodes CDR1 SGHVS and CDR2 FQNEAQ. The CDR3 here is CASSQDGGSGSPLHF. In nucleotides, the CDR3 is TGCGCCAGCAGCCAAGATGGGGGGTCCGGTTCACCCCTCCACTTT.

V is TRBV20-1 and J is TRBJ2-5; TRBD1 matches at 7 bases. The germline CDR1 and CDR2 sequences are DFQATT and SNEGSKA (reference sequence). The CDR3 extends over 14 amino acids. V was pared by 1 base and J by 5 bases, with 7 bases of the junction left unmatched. In DNA, the CDR3 is TGCAGTGCTAGAGCCTACAGGGGTTCGGAGACCCAGTACTTC. This translates into CSARAYRGSETQYF.

This clonotype was detected only a few times. A junction boundary mismatches the germline segment, possibly from a read error. V gene TRBV7-9 combines with J gene TRBJ2-5, with 13 bases matching TRBD2. This CDR3 is 16 amino acids long. CDR1 SEHNR and CDR2 FQNEAQ come from the germline V gene (reference sequence). CDR3 sequence: CANSSGLAGIQETQYF. The CDR3 DNA sequence: TGTGCCAACAGCTCGGGACTAGCGGGGATCCAAGAGACCCAGTACTTC.

This clonotype was seen repeatedly, ten times or more. Germline is not matched at one junction end, which may reflect a read error. V is TRBV10-1 and J is TRBJ1-5; D uncertain. The CDR3 sequence is 15 residues long. Germline V gene data show CDR1 as WNHNN and CDR2 as SYGVQD (reference sequence). The CDR3 spells CASSEAGLSNQPQHF. The CDR3 nucleotides read TGTGCCAGCAGTGAAGCCGGACTTAGCAATCAGCCCCAGCATTTT.

The table lists this clonotype with many counts. Compared with germline, one end of the junction differs, possibly owing to a read error. CDR3 loop: CASSYRDRVNQPQHF. The CDR3 coding sequence is TGTGCCAGCAGTTACCGGGACAGGGTCAATCAGCCCCAGCATTTT. The chain carries TRBV24-1 and TRBJ1-5; TRBD1 matches 9 bases. Germline V gene sequence: CDR1 KGHDR, CDR2 SFDVKD. The CDR3 runs to 15 residues.

There are many counts of this clonotype. This chain joins TRBV29-1 and TRBJ2-5, with D unclear. Germline loops: CDR1 SQVTM, CDR2 ANQGSEA. The germline V and J ends were trimmed by 2 bases and 5 bases, with 12 bases remaining between them. CDR3 length: 13 residues. CDR3 in DNA: TGCAGCGTTGAATCAATACCAGGCGAGACCCAGTACTTC. Amino acids: CSVESIPGETQYF. Full variable domain (missing parts from reference TRBV29-1 and TRBJ2-5): SAVISQKPSRDICQRGTSLTIQCQVDSQVTMMFWYRQQPGQSLTLIATANQGSEATYESGFVIDKFPISRPNLTFSTLTVSNMSPEDSSIYLCSVESIPGETQYFGPGTRLLVL.

This clonotype was seen only a few times. This chain links TRBV29-1 with TRBJ2-2; 8 nucleotides match TRBD2. Trimming took 2 bases from V and 5 from J; bases not matched to a gene: 4. The germline CDR1 and CDR2 sequences are SQVTM and ANQGSEA. This CDR3 region has 14 residues. The CDR3 here is CSVETSGRTGELFF. The CDR3 nucleotides are TGCAGCGTTGAAACTAGCGGTCGTACCGGGGAGCTGTTTTTT.

The chain links TRBV5-1 to TRBJ2-5, with TRBD2 as a possible D gene (6 bases). CDR3 length: 14 residues. Germline CDR1 reads SGHRS; CDR2 reads YFSETQ. Deletions cut 4 bases from V and 2 bases from J, with 12 bases between. In nucleotides, the CDR3 is TGCGCCAGCAGCGCGGGACGGGCGCAAGAGACCCAGTACTTC. Its protein product is CASSAGRAQETQYF.

The chain combines TRBV20-1 with TRBJ2-7; D might be TRBD1 or TRBD2, each matching 5 bases. The CDR3 is 14 amino acids. CDR1 is DFQATT and CDR2 is SNEGSKA in the germline V gene (reference sequence). V lost 5 bases and J 2 bases, leaving 16 bases between the germline ends. As DNA, the CDR3 is TGCAGTGCTCATTTTACCGGGACCGCCTACGAGCAGTACTTC. It is translated as CSAHFTGTAYEQYF.

This clonotype occurred a few times. The chain couples TRBV20-1 to TRBJ1-4; 7 bases are a match to TRBD1. Germline lookup yields CDR1 DFQATT and CDR2 SNEGSKA (reference sequence). The CDR3 has 15 amino acids. V shed 3 bases, J shed 8 bases, and the junction held 12 bases outside the gene matches. The CDR3 sequence is CSASSGGGAGEKLFF. The CDR3, as DNA: TGCAGTGCTAGTTCGGGAGGGGGCGCGGGGGAAAAACTGTTTTTT.